The 19 T cell receptor beta chains in this list originate from one sample, sequenced in a study of cytomegalovirus exposure and HLA in healthy donors. Both 60 Vbeta primers and 13 Jbeta primers went into the PCR. Generated by immunoSEQ multiplex PCR, the TCRdb table keeps only in-frame clones and is missing some. Found here are a few hundred thousand clones, 70% to 90% of them singletons; the top ten hold 2.5% to 3%. Specimen: PBMCs. The receptors shown here come from a man aged 30 to 39 in good health and CMV-seronegative.

On this clone itself: This sample also contains other DNA sequences that code for the same CDR3. This chain uses TRBV15 with TRBJ1-3; a weak D match, TRBD1 (5 bases). Looked up from germline, CDR1 is LNHNV and CDR2 is YYDKDF (reference sequence). This CDR3 has 15 amino acids. V was clipped by 0 bases and J by 1 base, with 7 bases between them. This chain's CDR3 is CATSRDRGSGNTIYF. The CDR3 bases are TGTGCCACCAGCAGAGATCGGGGGTCTGGAAACACCATATATTTT.

The gene calls are TRBV29-1 and TRBJ1-2; weak D call: TRBD1 (6 bases). The CDR3 runs 11 residues. Per germline, CDR1 SQVTM and CDR2 ANQGSEA. V lost 6 bases and J 6 bases, leaving 11 bases between the germline ends. For the CDR3, the DNA is TGCAGCGTACCACAGGGTGATGGCTACACCTTC. It specifies CSVPQGDGYTF.

This clone was counted many times. The chain couples TRBV28 to TRBJ1-2, with D unresolved. This CDR3 region has 13 residues. CDR1 MDHEN and CDR2 SYDVKM come from the germline V gene. V gave up 3 bases and J gave up 8 bases, with 13 bases separating them. CDR3 sequence: CASSLVPMEGYTF. The CDR3 DNA follows: TGTGCCAGCAGTTTGGTTCCGATGGAGGGCTACACCTTC.

A single count supports this clone. The chain is built from TRBV28 and TRBJ1-2; possibly TRBD1 for D (6 bases). The V end lost 0 bases, the J end lost 8 bases, and 22 bases lay between the germline ends. CDR3 length: 17 residues. Germline CDR1 reads MDHEN; CDR2 reads SYDVKM. The CDR3 loop is CASSLWVQGDPLYGYTF. The DNA of the CDR3 is TGTGCCAGCAGTTTATGGGTACAGGGTGATCCCCTGTACGGCTACACCTTC.

This clone was found once. The CDR3 DNA follows: TGTGCCAGCAGCTTAAGGGACACCAGTTTTGGCTACACCTTC. It is translated as CASSLRDTSFGYTF. V and J are TRBV13 and TRBJ1-2; tentatively, D is TRBD1 (6 bases). The V end lost 2 bases, the J end lost 7 bases, and 14 bases lay between the germline ends. The CDR3 is 14 amino acids. Germline V gene data show CDR1 as PRHDT and CDR2 as FYEKMQ (reference sequence).

The rearrangement links TRBV7-2 to TRBJ2-5, with D possibly being TRBD1 (5 bases). This CDR3 contains 15 residues. The ends were cut back, 0 bases at V and 1 base at J, with 9 bases in the middle. The germline gives CDR1 SGHTA, CDR2 FQGNSA. CDR3 DNA sequence: TGTGCCAGCAGCTTAGCGGGGCCGATCCAAGAGACCCAGTACTTC. This gives the protein CASSLAGPIQETQYF.

The chain links TRBV7-9 to TRBJ1-1; weak D call: TRBD1 (6 bases). CDR3 length equals 15 residues. Germline-derived CDR1 and CDR2 are SEHNR and FQNEAQ (reference sequence). V lost 5 bases and J 0 bases, leaving 13 bases between the germline ends. As DNA, the CDR3 is TGTGCCAGCAGCCTGAGGACAGCTATGAACACTGAAGCTTTCTTT. Protein product: CASSLRTAMNTEAFF.

This chain connects TRBV2 to TRBJ1-1, with D hard to call. Trimming took off 7 bases at V and 5 bases at J, with 14 bases between the two ends. The CDR3 has 13 amino acids. Germline-derived CDR1 and CDR2 are SNHLY and FYNNEI. The CDR3: CASNTQTGTEAFF. CDR3 coding DNA: TGTGCCAGCAACACCCAAACCGGGACTGAAGCTTTCTTT.

The chain combines TRBV2 with TRBJ1-1; D may be TRBD1 (5 bases). The CDR3 has 15 amino acids. Germline V gene sequence: CDR1 SNHLY, CDR2 FYNNEI. With 10 bases removed from V and 0 bases from J, the gap between germline ends came to 18 bases. Written as DNA, the CDR3 is TGTGCCACCGAAATAGACAGTCTCATGAACACTGAAGCTTTCTTT. This translates into CATEIDSLMNTEAFF.

V gene TRBV27 combines with J gene TRBJ2-2; TRBD1 matches at 8 bases. This CDR3 is built from 17 residues. CDR1 is MNHEY and CDR2 is SMNVEV in the germline V gene (reference sequence). Germline trimming cut 2 bases from V and 6 bases from J; bases unmatched to any gene: 11. Here the CDR3 DNA reads TGTGCCAGCAGTTTACCCCGACAGGGGCTAGGGGCCGGGGAGCTGTTTTTT. This translates into CASSLPRQGLGAGELFF.

This CDR3 is CASSPSPGGSNEQFF. The CDR3 DNA reads TGTGCCAGTAGTCCGAGCCCCGGAGGGTCCAATGAGCAGTTCTTC. The rearrangement joins TRBV19 to TRBJ2-1, with D possibly TRBD2 on 6 matching bases. This CDR3 is 15 amino acids long. Looked up from germline, CDR1 is LNHDA and CDR2 is SQIVND (reference sequence). V gave up 5 bases and J gave up 6 bases, with 17 bases separating them.

This clone was seen a few times. V gene TRBV10-3 combines with J gene TRBJ2-3, with 7 bases lining up with TRBD1. Trimming removed 3 bases from V and 2 bases from J; junction bases left unmatched: 11. Germline CDR1 reads ENHRY; CDR2 reads SYGVKD. The length of the CDR3 is 17 residues. The CDR3 protein is CAISDLGQLKSTDTQYF. The CDR3 DNA reads TGTGCCATCAGTGACCTGGGACAGCTAAAGTCCACAGATACGCAGTATTTT.

The gene calls are TRBV5-1 and TRBJ2-7, with D possibly being TRBD1 (6 bases). The CDR3 covers 15 residues. The V end was cut by 4 bases, the J end by 3 bases, with 17 bases between. Per the germline V gene, CDR1 is SGHRS and CDR2 is YFSETQ. The CDR3 nucleotides are TGCGCCAGCAGCAACTCCGGGACACCAGACTACGAGCAGTACTTC. Its protein product is CASSNSGTPDYEQYF.

The chain has TRBV10-3 and TRBJ1-1, with 8 bases matching TRBD1. CDR1 ENHRY and CDR2 SYGVKD come from the germline V gene. The CDR3 runs 14 residues. V shed 10 bases and J 0 bases; nucleotides not matched to a gene: 7. For the CDR3, the DNA is TGTGCCAGCGCATGGGGACAGGTGAACACTGAAGCTTTCTTT. Protein: CASAWGQVNTEAFF.

The chain employs TRBV9 and TRBJ2-7, with D possibly TRBD1 on 6 matching bases. The CDR3 covers 13 residues. Deletions cut 4 bases from V and 6 bases from J, with 14 bases between. Germline CDR1 reads SGDLS; CDR2 reads YYNGEE. The CDR3 coding sequence is TGTGCCAGCAGCCCCAGGGGCCTGGGCGAGCAGTACTTC. This codes for CASSPRGLGEQYF.

This clone came up a few times. The junction departs from the called germline gene at one end, perhaps through a read error. The chain carries TRBV7-8 and TRBJ2-6, with TRBD1 as a possible D gene (5 bases). Germline loops: CDR1 SGHVS, CDR2 FQNEAQ. This CDR3 is built from 15 residues. The CDR3 sequence is CASSLGVVGASVLTF. CDR3 coding DNA: TGTGCCAGCAGTCTAGGGGTCGTAGGGGCCAGCGTCCTGACTTTC.

The chain uses TRBV7-2 and TRBJ1-1; D uncertain. The CDR3 is 13 amino acids. Trimming took off 3 bases at V and 1 base at J, with 6 bases between the two ends. CDR1 is SGHTA, CDR2 FQGNSA, per germline. The CDR3 nucleotides read TGTGCCAGCAGCTTTGGTAGGAACACTGAAGCTTTCTTT. Encoded protein: CASSFGRNTEAFF.

CDR3 region: CASSQDRPTGELFF. For the CDR3, the DNA is TGTGCCAGCAGTCAAGACAGGCCCACCGGGGAGCTGTTTTTT. This chain connects TRBV2 to TRBJ2-2, with D tentatively TRBD1 (6 bases). The germline V gene has CDR1 SNHLY and CDR2 FYNNEI. CDR3 length: 14 amino acids. Trimming pared 5 bases from V and 4 bases from J, leaving 11 bases between. Complete variable domain (other parts from reference TRBV2 and TRBJ2-2): EPEVTQTPSHQVTQMGQEVILRCVPISNHLYFYWYRQILGQKVEFLVSFYNNEISEKSEIFDDQFSVERPDGSNFTLKIRSTKLEDSAMYFCASSQDRPTGELFFGEGSRLTVL.

The rearrangement links TRBV19 to TRBJ1-5; tentative D call: TRBD1 (6 bases). The CDR3 contains 15 residues. Trimming removed 3 bases from V and 0 bases from J, with 9 bases in between. CDR1 is LNHDA, CDR2 SQIVND, per germline (reference sequence). CDR3 in amino acids: CASSIRTDSNQPQHF. The CDR3 DNA follows: TGTGCCAGTAGTATCAGGACAGATAGCAATCAGCCCCAGCATTTT.